This TCR beta chain was observed in a study of T cell responses to AZD1222 COVID-19 vaccine. Here immunoSEQ multiplex PCR was the method, and the copy in TCRdb shows in-frame clones only, minus some. This table holds approximately 180,000 clones, about 90% found once. The germline CDR1 and CDR2 sequences are LGHDT and YNNKEL (reference sequence). Trimming stripped 0 bases from V and 6 bases from J, with 15 bases between. The CDR3 is made up of 15 amino acids. The receptor's source is an adult in good health. The source material was peripheral blood, sampled on day 0 of AZD1222 vaccination. The chain links TRBV3-1 (or the pseudogene TRBV3-2) to TRBJ2-7; weak D call: TRBD1 (5 bases). CDR3 region: CASSQEGVGRGEQYF. CDR3 coding DNA: TGTGCCAGCAGCCAAGAAGGGGTAGGCAGAGGCGAGCAGTACTTC.